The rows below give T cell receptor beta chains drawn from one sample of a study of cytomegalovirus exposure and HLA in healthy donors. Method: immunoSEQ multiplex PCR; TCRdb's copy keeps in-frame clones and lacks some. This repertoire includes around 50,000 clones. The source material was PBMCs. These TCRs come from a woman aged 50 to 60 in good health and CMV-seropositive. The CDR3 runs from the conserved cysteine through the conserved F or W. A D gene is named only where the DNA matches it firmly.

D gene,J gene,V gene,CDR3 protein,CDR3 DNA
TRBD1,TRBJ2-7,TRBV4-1,CASSPDLDRAIFYEQYF,TGCGCCAGCAGCCCAGACCTCGACAGGGCAATTTTCTACGAGCAGTACTTC
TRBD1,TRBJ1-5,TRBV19,CASSFMTGTNQPQHF,TGTGCCAGTTCTTTCATGACAGGGACCAATCAGCCCCAGCATTTT
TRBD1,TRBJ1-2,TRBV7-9,CASTDRGTPNYGYTF,TGTGCCAGCACCGACAGGGGCACCCCAAACTATGGCTACACCTTC
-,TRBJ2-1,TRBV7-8,CASSTDKTGYNEQFF,TGTGCCAGCAGCACTGACAAGACAGGCTACAATGAGCAGTTCTTC
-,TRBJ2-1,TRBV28,CASSPRAYNEQFF,TGTGCCAGCTCCCCCCGAGCCTACAATGAGCAGTTCTTC
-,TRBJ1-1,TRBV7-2,CASSLIPPKGDTEAFF,TGTGCCAGCAGCTTAATCCCCCCGAAGGGGGACACTGAAGCTTTCTTT
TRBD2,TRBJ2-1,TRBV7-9,CASSQTSVDEQFF,TGTGCCAGCAGCCAGACTAGCGTGGATGAGCAGTTCTTC
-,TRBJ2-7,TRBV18,CASSRMDSFYEQYF,TGTGCCAGCTCACGAATGGACAGTTTCTACGAGCAGTACTTC
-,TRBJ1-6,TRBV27,CASREGANYNSPLHF,TGTGCCAGCAGAGAAGGGGCTAATTATAATTCACCCCTCCACTTT
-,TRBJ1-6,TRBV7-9,CASSLDSLRAPLHF,TGTGCCAGCAGCTTAGACTCCCTGAGGGCACCCCTCCACTTT
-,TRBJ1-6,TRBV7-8,CASSLAGFGSPLHF,TGTGCCAGCAGCTTAGCGGGCTTCGGTTCACCCCTCCACTTT
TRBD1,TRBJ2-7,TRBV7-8,CASSPGGRGEQYF,TGTGCCAGCAGTCCAGGGGGCCGGGGCGAGCAGTACTTC
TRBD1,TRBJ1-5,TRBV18,CASSPFDRGQPQHF,TGTGCCAGCTCACCTTTTGACAGGGGTCAGCCCCAGCATTTT
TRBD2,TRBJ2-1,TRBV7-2,CASSLLSSGRVNEQFF,TGTGCCAGCAGCTTGCTCTCTAGCGGGAGGGTCAATGAGCAGTTCTTC
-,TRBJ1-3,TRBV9,CASSPQVTTSGNTIYF,TGTGCCAGCAGCCCCCAGGTGACCACCTCTGGAAACACCATATATTTT
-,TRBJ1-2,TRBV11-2,CASSEQGIRYGYTF,TGTGCCAGCAGTGAACAGGGTATAAGGTATGGCTACACCTTC
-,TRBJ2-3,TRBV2,CASSEAGGQDTQYF,TGTGCCAGCAGTGAAGCGGGGGGGCAAGATACGCAGTATTTT
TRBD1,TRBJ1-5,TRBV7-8,CASSFSRGPSQPQHF,TGTGCCAGCAGCTTCTCGAGGGGGCCCTCTCAGCCCCAGCATTTT
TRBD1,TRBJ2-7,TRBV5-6,CASSLGNRGAYEQYF,TGTGCCAGCAGCTTGGGAAACAGGGGCGCCTACGAGCAGTACTTC
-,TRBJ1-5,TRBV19,CASSISSSSNQPQHF,TGTGCCAGTAGTATCTCTTCTAGTAGCAATCAGCCCCAGCATTTT
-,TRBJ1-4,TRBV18,CASSPGSTNEKLFF,TGTGCCAGCTCACCCGGGTCAACTAATGAAAAACTGTTTTTT
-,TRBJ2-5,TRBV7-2,CASSLNAGPETQYF,TGTGCCAGCAGCCTAAACGCGGGGCCGGAGACCCAGTACTTC
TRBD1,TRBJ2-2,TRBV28,CASSPGDRGTGELFF,TGTGCCAGCAGTCCCGGTGACAGGGGTACCGGGGAGCTGTTTTTT
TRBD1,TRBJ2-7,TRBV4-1,CASSLVSGTVIHEQYF,TGCGCCAGCAGCCTAGTTTCCGGGACAGTAATCCACGAGCAGTACTTC
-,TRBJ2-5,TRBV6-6,CASSYPGLKETQYF,TGTGCCAGCAGTTACCCAGGGTTAAAGGAGACCCAGTACTTC
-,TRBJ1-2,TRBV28,CASSPLATVDYYGYTF,TGTGCCAGCAGTCCCCTTGCGACGGTGGACTACTATGGCTACACCTTC
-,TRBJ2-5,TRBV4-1,CASSDSPAQETQYF,TGCGCCAGCAGCGACAGTCCAGCACAAGAGACCCAGTACTTC
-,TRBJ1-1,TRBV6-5,CASTPAGGLNTEAFF,TGTGCCAGCACCCCCGCGGGAGGCCTGAACACTGAAGCTTTCTTT
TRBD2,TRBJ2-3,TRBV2,CASSERAGVRTDTQYF,TGTGCCAGCAGTGAGCGGGCGGGAGTGCGCACAGATACGCAGTATTTT
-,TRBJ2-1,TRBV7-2,CASSKQGRSYNEQFF,TGTGCCAGCAGCAAACAGGGCCGCTCCTACAATGAGCAGTTCTTC
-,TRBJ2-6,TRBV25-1,CASSEWGTISGANVLTF,TGTGCCAGCAGTGAATGGGGCACGATCTCTGGGGCCAACGTCCTGACTTTC
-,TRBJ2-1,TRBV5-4,CASSFGLQGYNEQFF,TGTGCCAGCAGCTTCGGTCTCCAGGGATACAATGAGCAGTTCTTC
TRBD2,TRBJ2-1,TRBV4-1,CASSRIGGTSGRVSNEQFF,TGCGCCAGCAGCCGAATTGGCGGGACTAGCGGGAGGGTTTCGAATGAGCAGTTCTTC
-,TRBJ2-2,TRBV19,CASRPSAAADLGELFF,TGTGCCAGTAGACCCTCGGCGGCCGCGGATCTCGGGGAGCTGTTTTTT
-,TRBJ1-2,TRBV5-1,CASSPGLYGYTF,TGCGCCAGCAGCCCAGGACTCTATGGCTACACCTTC
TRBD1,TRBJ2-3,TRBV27,CASSFMTGTDTQYF,TGTGCCAGCAGTTTCATGACAGGGACAGATACGCAGTATTTT
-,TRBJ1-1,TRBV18,CASSAGGQVEAFF,TGTGCCAGCTCAGCCGGGGGTCAGGTTGAAGCTTTCTTT
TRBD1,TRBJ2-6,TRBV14,CASSQHLGTAVSGANVLTF,TGTGCCAGCAGCCAACACCTGGGGACAGCGGTCTCTGGGGCCAACGTCCTGACTTTC
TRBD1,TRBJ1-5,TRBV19,CASSMRDRLYSNQPQHF,TGTGCCAGTAGTATGAGGGACAGGCTTTATAGCAATCAGCCCCAGCATTTT
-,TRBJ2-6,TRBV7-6,CASSLEASGANVLTF,TGTGCCAGCAGCTTAGAAGCATCAGGGGCCAACGTCCTGACTTTC
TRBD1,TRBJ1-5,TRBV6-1,CASSGTTGASNQPQHF,TGTGCCAGCAGTGGGACGACAGGGGCTAGCAATCAGCCCCAGCATTTT
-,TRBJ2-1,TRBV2,CASSEGPYNEQFF,TGTGCCAGCAGTGAAGGGCCGTACAATGAGCAGTTCTTC
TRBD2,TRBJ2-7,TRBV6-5,CASSPIAGGPHEQYF,TGTGCCAGCAGTCCCATAGCGGGGGGCCCTCACGAGCAGTACTTC
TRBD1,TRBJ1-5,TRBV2,CASSENRGDQPQHF,TGTGCCAGCAGTGAGAACAGGGGTGATCAGCCCCAGCATTTT
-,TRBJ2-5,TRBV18,CASSPQGETQYF,TGTGCCAGCTCACCGCAGGGAGAGACCCAGTACTTC
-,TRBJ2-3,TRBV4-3,CASSQEPSTLSSTDTQYF,TGCGCCAGCAGCCAAGAACCTAGCACACTATCTAGCACAGATACGCAGTATTTT
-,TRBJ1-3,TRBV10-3,CATAGRTGGNTIYF,TGTGCCACAGCGGGCCGGACGGGGGGAAACACCATATATTTT
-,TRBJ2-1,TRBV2,CASSSDWNSYNEQFF,TGTGCCAGCAGCTCGGACTGGAACTCCTACAATGAGCAGTTCTTC
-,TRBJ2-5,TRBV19,CASSMSQETQYF,TGTGCCAGTAGTATGTCGCAAGAGACCCAGTACTTC
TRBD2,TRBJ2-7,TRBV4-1,CASSQGRASQRGGEEQYF,TGCGCCAGCAGCCAAGGCCGGGCCTCCCAGCGGGGCGGGGAAGAGCAGTACTTC